One and the same sample provided the 4 T cell receptor beta chains below, sequenced in a study of OX40 agonist ivuxolimab in advanced cancers. Here immunoSEQ multiplex PCR was the method, and the copy in TCRdb shows in-frame clones only, minus some. The sample consists of 65,000 to 80,000 clones, about 89% of them appearing once. This specimen consisted of CD4+ or CD8+ T cells sorted from blood, obtained in a trial of the OX40 agonist ivuxolimab. These receptors came from an adult with an advanced solid tumor such as melanoma, head and neck, liver or kidney cancer.

The rearrangement uses TRBV5-8 and TRBJ1-5; the match to TRBD1 covers 8 bases. Trimming cost V 3 bases and J 5 bases; bases outside gene matches: 7. The CDR3 runs 15 residues. Germline lookup yields CDR1 SGHTS and CDR2 YDEGEE. CDR3 in amino acids: CASSSGQGGYQPQHF. CDR3 nucleotide sequence: TGTGCCAGCAGCTCCGGACAGGGAGGGTATCAGCCCCAGCATTTT.

V is TRBV10-3 and J is TRBJ1-5, with D uncertain. Germline V CDR1 and CDR2: ENHRY, SYGVKD. Trimming shortened V by 3 bases and J by 3 bases, and 9 bases separated the two germline ends. This CDR3 has 14 amino acids. The CDR3 region is CAISDSVLNQPQHF. The CDR3 DNA is TGTGCCATCAGTGATTCGGTCCTCAATCAGCCCCAGCATTTT.

The V gene is TRBV7-8, the J gene TRBJ1-5; tentatively, D is TRBD1 (6 bases). This CDR3 region has 16 residues. Germline V lookup: CDR1 SGHVS, CDR2 FQNEAQ. V gave up 3 bases and J gave up 6 bases, with 18 bases separating them. The CDR3 spells CASSFSLQGMGQPQHF. CDR3 nucleotides: TGTGCCAGCAGCTTTAGTTTGCAGGGGATGGGTCAGCCCCAGCATTTT.

The chain joins TRBV19 to TRBJ1-5; D might be TRBD1 (5 bases). The V gene lost 6 bases and the J gene lost 9 bases, with 18 bases spanning the gap. CDR3 size: 14 residues. Germline V lookup: CDR1 LNHDA, CDR2 SQIVND (reference sequence). The CDR3 bases are TGTGCCAGTAGCATGGGACCCCCCGGACGGCCCCAGCATTTT. Amino acid sequence: CASSMGPPGRPQHF.